The next 10 T cell receptor beta chains were all read from a single sample in a study of naive and memory T cell subsets. Both TRBC1 and TRBC2 were covered by a beta constant-region primer of two equimolar oligonucleotides. Four rounds of PCR amplified the ligated cDNA using nested alpha and beta constant-region primers plus SP2. TCRdb called the UMI-ligation and nested PCR reads again in MiXCR, with one record for every CDR3 protein. The sample holds 95,000 to 150,000 distinct CDR3 sequences, 35% to 40% seen once. The sample was central memory CD4+ T cells from blood. The receptors here all came from a human donor in good health.

This chain's CDR3 is CASSPLLGQGGSYEQYF. DNA for the CDR3: TGTGCCAGCAGTCCCCTGTTGGGACAGGGGGGTTCCTACGAGCAGTACTTC. This chain uses TRBV28 with TRBJ2-7; 11 bases agree with TRBD1. Germline CDR1 MDHEN, CDR2 SYDVKM. V shed 5 bases, J shed 1 base, and the junction held 10 bases outside the gene matches. This CDR3 spans 17 amino acids.

The V gene is TRBV6-5, the J gene TRBJ2-1; 8 nucleotides agree with TRBD2. The ends lost 6 bases at V and 8 bases at J; junction bases unmatched: 15. Germline V CDR1 and CDR2: MNHEY, SVGAGI. The CDR3 length is 16 residues. DNA of the CDR3: TGTGCCAGCAGCCCCCGAGGAGCGGGAGCTTTCTATGAGCAGTTCTTC. It is translated as CASSPRGAGAFYEQFF.

The CDR3, as DNA: TGTGCCAGCAGTGAAATGGGGGGGAGAAACAATCAGCCCCAGCATTTT. Translated, it gives CASSEMGGRNNQPQHF. The V gene is TRBV6-1, the J gene TRBJ1-5; tentative D call: TRBD1 (5 bases). The germline V gene encodes CDR1 MNHNS and CDR2 SASEGT. This CDR3 is built from 16 residues. Trimming removed 2 bases from V and 3 bases from J, with 14 bases in between.

This clonotype was detected only a few times. This chain links TRBV29-1 with TRBJ2-5; D may correspond to TRBD1 or TRBD2 (5 bases each). Germline CDR1 and CDR2: SQVTM and ANQGSEA. This CDR3 has 13 residues. Trimming pared 5 bases from V and 2 bases from J, leaving 12 bases between. The CDR3 sequence is CSVPGPRQETQYF. CDR3 nucleotide sequence: TGCAGCGTTCCGGGACCCCGGCAAGAGACCCAGTACTTC.

The sample holds a few counts of this clonotype. This rearrangement joins TRBV11-2 to TRBJ2-2; TRBD2 agrees at 7 bases. This CDR3 spans 15 amino acids. The V segment lost 4 bases and the J segment 5 bases; nucleotides outside the gene matches: 7. CDR1 is SGHAT and CDR2 is FQNNGV in the germline V gene. The CDR3 coding sequence is TGTGCCAGCAGCTCCTGGCGGGAGCGAACCGGGGAGCTGTTTTTT. Its translation is CASSSWRERTGELFF.

The genes are TRBV2 and TRBJ2-1; 8 bases are shared with TRBD1. V dropped 7 bases and J dropped 9; count of bases not matched to a gene: 11. There are 14 residues in the CDR3. Per the germline V gene, CDR1 is SNHLY and CDR2 is FYNNEI. For the CDR3, the DNA is TGTGCCAGCATGGTCTCGCAGGGGGCGGGTGAGCAGTTCTTC. The encoded protein is CASMVSQGAGEQFF.

This clonotype came up a few times. This chain connects TRBV15 to TRBJ2-1, with D unclear. This CDR3 has 13 amino acids. Trimming cost V 0 bases and J 4 bases, with 4 bases left between them. From germline, CDR1 is LNHNV and CDR2 YYDKDF (reference sequence). This CDR3 reads CATSRDTYNEQFF. Here the CDR3 DNA reads TGTGCCACCAGCAGAGATACTTACAATGAGCAGTTCTTC.

This chain connects TRBV29-1 to TRBJ2-7; possibly TRBD2 for D (5 bases). Germline CDR1 and CDR2: SQVTM and ANQGSEA. This CDR3 comprises 12 residues. Trimming took off 1 base at V and 7 bases at J, with 11 bases between the two ends. The CDR3 nucleotides are TGCAGCGTTGAAGCCCTGCCGGGGGAGCAGTACTTC. It encodes CSVEALPGEQYF.

This clonotype has more than one count but fewer than ten. The chain combines TRBV7-6 with TRBJ2-3; D call uncertain. The CDR3 totals 12 residues. V lost 5 bases and J 5 bases, leaving 8 bases between the germline ends. Germline loops: CDR1 SGHVS, CDR2 FNYEAQ. The DNA of the CDR3 is TGTGCCAGCAGCGGAGTCGGAGATACGCAGTATTTT. Its protein is CASSGVGDTQYF.

In its sample, this clonotype was seen once. The chain employs TRBV13 and TRBJ2-7, with 9 bases identical to TRBD1. The V and J ends lost 5 bases and 0 bases, in that order; junction bases with no gene match: 8. Per the germline V gene, CDR1 is PRHDT and CDR2 is FYEKMQ (reference sequence). The CDR3 spans 16 residues. The CDR3 DNA reads TGTGCCAGCAGCACAGGACAGGGGACATTCTCCTACGAGCAGTACTTC. It specifies CASSTGQGTFSYEQYF.